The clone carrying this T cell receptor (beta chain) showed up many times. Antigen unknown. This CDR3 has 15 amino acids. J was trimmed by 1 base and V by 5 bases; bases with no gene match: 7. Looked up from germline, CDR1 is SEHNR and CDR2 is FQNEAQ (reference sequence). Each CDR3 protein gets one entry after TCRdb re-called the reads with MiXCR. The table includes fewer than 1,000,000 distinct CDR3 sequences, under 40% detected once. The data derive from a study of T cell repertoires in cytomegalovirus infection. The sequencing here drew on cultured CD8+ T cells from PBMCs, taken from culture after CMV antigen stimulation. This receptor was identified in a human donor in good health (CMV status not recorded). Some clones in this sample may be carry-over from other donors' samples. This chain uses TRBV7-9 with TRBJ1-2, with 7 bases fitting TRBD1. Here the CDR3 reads CASSRPGTVNYGYTF. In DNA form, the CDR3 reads TGTGCCAGCAGCCGTCCCGGGACAGTTAACTATGGCTACACCTTC.